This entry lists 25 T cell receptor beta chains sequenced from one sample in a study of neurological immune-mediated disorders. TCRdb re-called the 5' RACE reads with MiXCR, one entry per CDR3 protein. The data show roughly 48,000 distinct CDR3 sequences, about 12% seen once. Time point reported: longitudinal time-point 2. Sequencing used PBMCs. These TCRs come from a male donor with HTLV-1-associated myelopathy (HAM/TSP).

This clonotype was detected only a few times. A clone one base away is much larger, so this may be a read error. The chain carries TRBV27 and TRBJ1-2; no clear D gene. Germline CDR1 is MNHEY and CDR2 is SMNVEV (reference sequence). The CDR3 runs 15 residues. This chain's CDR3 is CASNLNWAGNYGYTF. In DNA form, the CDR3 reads TGTGCCAGCAATTTAAATTGGGCGGGAAACTATGGCTACACCTTC.

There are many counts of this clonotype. The CDR3: CASSLGGAKNIQYF. DNA of the CDR3: TGTGCCAGCAGCTTGGGGGGCGCCAAAAACATTCAGTACTTC. The V gene is TRBV7-8, the J gene TRBJ2-4, with D possibly being TRBD1 or TRBD2 (6 bases each). V was clipped by 3 bases and J by 1 base, with 7 bases between them. Germline V CDR1 and CDR2: SGHVS, FQNEAQ. The CDR3 has 14 amino acids.

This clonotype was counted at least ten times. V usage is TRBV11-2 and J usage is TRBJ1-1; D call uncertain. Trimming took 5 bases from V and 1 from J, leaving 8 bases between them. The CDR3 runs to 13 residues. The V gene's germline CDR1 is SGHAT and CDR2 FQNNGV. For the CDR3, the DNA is TGTGCCAGCAGCCCTAGACGGAACACTGAAGCTTTCTTT. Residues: CASSPRRNTEAFF.

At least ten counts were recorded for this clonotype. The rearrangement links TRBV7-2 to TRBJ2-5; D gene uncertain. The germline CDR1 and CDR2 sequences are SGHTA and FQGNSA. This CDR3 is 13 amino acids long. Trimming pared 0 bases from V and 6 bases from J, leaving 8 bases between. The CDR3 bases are TGTGCCAGCAGCTTAGCGCCAGAACAGACCCAGTACTTC. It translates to CASSLAPEQTQYF.

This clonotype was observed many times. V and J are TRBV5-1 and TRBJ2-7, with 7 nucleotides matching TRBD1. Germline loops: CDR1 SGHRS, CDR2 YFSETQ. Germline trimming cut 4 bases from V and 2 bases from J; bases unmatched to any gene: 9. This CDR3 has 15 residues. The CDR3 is CASSVEGQVAYEQYF. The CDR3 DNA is TGCGCCAGCAGCGTGGAAGGACAGGTAGCCTACGAGCAGTACTTC.

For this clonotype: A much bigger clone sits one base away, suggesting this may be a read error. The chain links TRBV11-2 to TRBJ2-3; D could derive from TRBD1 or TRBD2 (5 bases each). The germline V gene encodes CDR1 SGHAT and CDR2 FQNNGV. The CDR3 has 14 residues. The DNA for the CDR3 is TGTGCCAACAGCTTAAGTGGGACCACAGATACGCAGTATTTT. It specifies CANSLSGTTDTQYF.

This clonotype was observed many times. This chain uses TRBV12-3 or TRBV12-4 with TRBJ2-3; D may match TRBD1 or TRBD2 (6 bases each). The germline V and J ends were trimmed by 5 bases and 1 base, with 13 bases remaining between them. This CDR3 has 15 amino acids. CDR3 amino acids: CASSRTGAGTDTQYF. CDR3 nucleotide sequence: TGTGCCAGCAGTCGGACGGGGGCTGGCACAGATACGCAGTATTTT.

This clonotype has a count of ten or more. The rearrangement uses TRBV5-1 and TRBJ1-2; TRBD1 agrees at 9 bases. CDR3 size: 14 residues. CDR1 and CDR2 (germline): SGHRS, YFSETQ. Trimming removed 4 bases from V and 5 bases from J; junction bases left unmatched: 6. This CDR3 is CASSPGQGGYGYTF. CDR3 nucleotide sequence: TGCGCCAGCAGCCCGGGACAGGGTGGTTATGGCTACACCTTC.

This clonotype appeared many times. The DNA of the CDR3 is TGTGCCAGCAGTTACTCGGACGGAGGGACCCAGTACTTC. It specifies CASSYSDGGTQYF. The chain links TRBV6-5 to TRBJ2-5; possible D gene TRBD2, 5 bases. CDR1 MNHEY and CDR2 SVGAGI come from the germline V gene. CDR3 length: 13 residues. Trimming left V 0 bases short and J 7 bases short, with 9 bases between.

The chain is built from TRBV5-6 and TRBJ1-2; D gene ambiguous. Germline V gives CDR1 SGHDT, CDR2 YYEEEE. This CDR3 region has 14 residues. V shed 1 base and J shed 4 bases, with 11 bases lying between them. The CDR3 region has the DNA TGTGCCAGCAGCTTGAGAGCCCGAGGCTATGGCTACACCTTC. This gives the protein CASSLRARGYGYTF.

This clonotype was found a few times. CDR3 sequence (DNA): TGTGCCAGCAGTGTAGCGGGGGGCTGGGAGACCCAGTACTTC. Protein sequence: CASSVAGGWETQYF. The chain links TRBV6-1 to TRBJ2-5, with 10 bases identical to TRBD2. With V trimmed by 4 bases and J by 5 bases, 4 bases remained unmatched. The CDR3 contains 14 residues. CDR1 is MNHNS, CDR2 SASEGT, per germline.

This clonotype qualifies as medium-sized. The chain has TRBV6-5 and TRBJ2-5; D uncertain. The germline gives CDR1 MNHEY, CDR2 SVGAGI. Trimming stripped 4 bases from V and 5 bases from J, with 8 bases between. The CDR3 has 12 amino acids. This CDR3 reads CASSSLGETQYF. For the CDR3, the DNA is TGTGCCAGCAGTTCCCTCGGGGAGACCCAGTACTTC.

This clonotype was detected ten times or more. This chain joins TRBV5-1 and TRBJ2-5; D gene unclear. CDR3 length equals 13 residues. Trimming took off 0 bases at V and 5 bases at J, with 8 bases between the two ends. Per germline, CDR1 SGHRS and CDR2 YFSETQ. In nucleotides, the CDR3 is TGCGCCAGCAGCTTGGAGCCGGAGGAGACCCAGTACTTC. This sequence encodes CASSLEPEETQYF.

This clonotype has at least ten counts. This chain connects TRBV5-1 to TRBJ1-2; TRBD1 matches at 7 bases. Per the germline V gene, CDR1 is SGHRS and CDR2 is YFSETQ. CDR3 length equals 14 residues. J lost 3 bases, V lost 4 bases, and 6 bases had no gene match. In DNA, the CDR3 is TGCGCCAGCAGCCCACGACAGGGTGACTATGGCTACACCTTC. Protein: CASSPRQGDYGYTF.

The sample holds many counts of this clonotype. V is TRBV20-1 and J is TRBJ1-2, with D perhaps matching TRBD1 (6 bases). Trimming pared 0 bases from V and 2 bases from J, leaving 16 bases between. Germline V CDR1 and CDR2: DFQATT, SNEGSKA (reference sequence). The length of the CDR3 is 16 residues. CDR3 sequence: CSARDPPGQQNYGYTF. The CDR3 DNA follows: TGCAGTGCTAGAGATCCCCCGGGACAACAAAACTATGGCTACACCTTC.

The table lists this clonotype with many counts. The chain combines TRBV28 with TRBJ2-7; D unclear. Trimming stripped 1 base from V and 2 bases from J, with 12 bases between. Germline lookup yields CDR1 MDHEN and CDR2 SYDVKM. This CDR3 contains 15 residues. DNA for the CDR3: TGTGCCAGCAGTTTATATTCCAGGTTCGCCTACGAGCAGTACTTC. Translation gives CASSLYSRFAYEQYF.

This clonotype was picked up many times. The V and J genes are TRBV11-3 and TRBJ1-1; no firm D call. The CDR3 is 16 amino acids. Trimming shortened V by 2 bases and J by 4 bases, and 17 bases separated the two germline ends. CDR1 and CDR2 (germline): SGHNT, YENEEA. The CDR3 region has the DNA TGTGCCAGCAGCTTAAAGACGGGGTCTTACTCCACTGAAGCTTTCTTT. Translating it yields CASSLKTGSYSTEAFF.

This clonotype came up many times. The DNA of the CDR3 is TGCAGTGCCAACCTTGGTCCACCGGCAGATACGCAGTATTTT. Translation: CSANLGPPADTQYF. J is TRBJ2-3 and V is TRBV20-1; no clear D. The V and J ends lost 6 bases and 4 bases respectively, with 17 bases between them. The germline gives CDR1 DFQATT, CDR2 SNEGSKA (reference sequence). The CDR3 has 14 residues.

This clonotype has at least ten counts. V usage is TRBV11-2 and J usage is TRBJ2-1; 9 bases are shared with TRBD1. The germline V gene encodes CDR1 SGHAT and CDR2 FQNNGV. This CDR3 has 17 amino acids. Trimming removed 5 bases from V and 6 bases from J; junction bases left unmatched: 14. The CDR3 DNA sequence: TGTGCCAGCAGCAGGGGAATGACGGGACAGGGCGCCAATGAGCAGTTCTTC. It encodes CASSRGMTGQGANEQFF.

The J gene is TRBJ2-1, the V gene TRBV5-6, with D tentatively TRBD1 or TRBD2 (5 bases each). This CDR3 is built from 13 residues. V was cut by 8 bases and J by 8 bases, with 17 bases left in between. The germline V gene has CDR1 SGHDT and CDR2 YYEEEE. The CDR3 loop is CASSQKGRDEQFF. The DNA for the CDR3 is TGTGCCAGTAGCCAGAAGGGACGAGATGAGCAGTTCTTC.

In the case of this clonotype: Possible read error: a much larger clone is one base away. The DNA of the CDR3 is TGCGCCAGCAGCCCGGACAGTTCGATCACCCACGAGCAGTACTTC. Its translation is CASSPDSSITHEQYF. The chain uses TRBV5-1 and TRBJ2-7; TRBD1 is a possible D gene (6 bases). This CDR3 comprises 15 residues. V shed 4 bases and J shed 5 bases, with 19 bases lying between them. Germline V gene lookup returns CDR1 SGHRS and CDR2 YFSETQ.

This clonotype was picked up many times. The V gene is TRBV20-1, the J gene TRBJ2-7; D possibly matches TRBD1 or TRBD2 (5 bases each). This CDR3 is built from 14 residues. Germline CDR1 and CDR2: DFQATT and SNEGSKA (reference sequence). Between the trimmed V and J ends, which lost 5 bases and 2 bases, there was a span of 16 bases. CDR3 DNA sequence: TGCAGTGCTCCCGGGACCATTGTAGCCTACGAGCAGTACTTC. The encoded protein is CSAPGTIVAYEQYF.

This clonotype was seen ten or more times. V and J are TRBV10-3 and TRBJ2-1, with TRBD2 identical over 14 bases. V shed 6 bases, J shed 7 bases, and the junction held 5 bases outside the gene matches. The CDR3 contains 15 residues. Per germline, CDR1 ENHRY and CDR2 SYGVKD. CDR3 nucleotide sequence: TGTGCCATCAGGGGACTAGCGGGGGTCTCGAATGAGCAGTTCTTC. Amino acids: CAIRGLAGVSNEQFF.

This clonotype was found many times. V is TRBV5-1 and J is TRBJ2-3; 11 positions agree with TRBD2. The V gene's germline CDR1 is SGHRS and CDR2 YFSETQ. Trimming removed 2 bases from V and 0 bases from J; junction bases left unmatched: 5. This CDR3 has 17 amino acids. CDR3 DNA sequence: TGCGCCAGCAGCTTATCGGGACTAGCGGCTAGCACAGATACGCAGTATTTT. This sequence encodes CASSLSGLAASTDTQYF.

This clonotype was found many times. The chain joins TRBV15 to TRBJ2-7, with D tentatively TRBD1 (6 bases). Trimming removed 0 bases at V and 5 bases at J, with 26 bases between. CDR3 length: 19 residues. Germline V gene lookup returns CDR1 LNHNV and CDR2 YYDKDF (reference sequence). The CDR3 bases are TGTGCCACCAGCAGAGATAACTTTAACAGGGTTAATCCGAGCGACGAGCAGTACTTC. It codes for CATSRDNFNRVNPSDEQYF.